This T cell receptor (beta chain) was retrieved from a study of T cells after yellow fever vaccination. Broader study findings: Clones that expanded after primary vaccination mostly reappeared after the booster (less than 98% CD4, 75% to 90% CD8).

In making TCR cDNA, 5'RACE template switching added a universal primer site and UMIs to it. TCRdb re-derived calls from the 5' RACE reads in MiXCR, one entry per CDR3 protein. The table includes about 69,000 distinct CDR3 sequences, about 6% detected once. This clonotype was counted at least ten times. Its cognate antigen is unknown. Germline V lookup: CDR1 LGHDT, CDR2 YNNKEL (reference sequence). V was cut by 6 bases and J by 4 bases, with 9 bases left in between. This CDR3 has 12 residues. The source was CD4+ T cells sorted from PBMCs, collected about 2 weeks after the first yellow fever vaccination. The genes are TRBV3-1 and TRBJ1-2; unclear D gene. The TCR was taken from a man aged 18 to 29 who received the YFV17D yellow fever vaccine. The CDR3 DNA sequence: TGTGCCAGCAGGAAGGAGAGCTATGGCTACACCTTC. Translating it yields CASRKESYGYTF.